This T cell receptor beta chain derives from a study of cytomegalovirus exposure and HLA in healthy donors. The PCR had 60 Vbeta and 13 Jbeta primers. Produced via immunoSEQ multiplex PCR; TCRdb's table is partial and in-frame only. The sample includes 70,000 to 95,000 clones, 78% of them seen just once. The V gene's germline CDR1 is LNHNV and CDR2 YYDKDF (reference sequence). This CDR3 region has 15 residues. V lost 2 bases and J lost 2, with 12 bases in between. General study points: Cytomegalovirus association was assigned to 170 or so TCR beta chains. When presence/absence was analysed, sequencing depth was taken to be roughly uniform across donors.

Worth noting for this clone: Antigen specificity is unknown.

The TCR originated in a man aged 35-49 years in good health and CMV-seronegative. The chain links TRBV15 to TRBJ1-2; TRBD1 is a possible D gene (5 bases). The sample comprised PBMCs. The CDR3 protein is CATSRYQTDNYGYTF. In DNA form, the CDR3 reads TGTGCCACCAGCAGATACCAGACAGACAACTATGGCTACACCTTC.